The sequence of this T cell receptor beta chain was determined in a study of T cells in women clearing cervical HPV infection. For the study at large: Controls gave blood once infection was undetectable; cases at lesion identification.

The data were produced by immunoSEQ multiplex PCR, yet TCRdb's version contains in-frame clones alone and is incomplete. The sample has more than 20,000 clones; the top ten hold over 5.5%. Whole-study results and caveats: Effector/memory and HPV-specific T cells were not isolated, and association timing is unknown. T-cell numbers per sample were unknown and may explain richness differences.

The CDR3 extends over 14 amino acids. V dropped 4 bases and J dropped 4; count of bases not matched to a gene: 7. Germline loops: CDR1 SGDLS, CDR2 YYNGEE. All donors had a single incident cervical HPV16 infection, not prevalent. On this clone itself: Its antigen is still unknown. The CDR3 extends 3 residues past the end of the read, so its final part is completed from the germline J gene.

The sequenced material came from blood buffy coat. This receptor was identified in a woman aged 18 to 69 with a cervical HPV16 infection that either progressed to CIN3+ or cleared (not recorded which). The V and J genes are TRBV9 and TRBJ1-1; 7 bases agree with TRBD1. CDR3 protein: CASSPTGTSTEAFF. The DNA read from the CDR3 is TGTGCCAGCAGCCCGACAGGGACCTCCACTGAA.